One sample yielded the 28 T cell receptor beta chains listed below, sequenced in a study of PD-1 blockade in classical Hodgkin lymphoma. Time point noted: newly diagnosed, previously untreated cHL patient sample. Some clones are missing from TCRdb's copy, which holds only in-frame ones; the method was immunoSEQ multiplex PCR. The sample carries 70,000 or so clones, 85% to 95% recorded once. The specimen sequenced was peripheral blood mononuclear cells (PBMCs). The source is a human donor with classical Hodgkin lymphoma.

The chain couples TRBV25-1 to TRBJ1-5, with D possibly TRBD1 on 6 matching bases. This CDR3 is 15 amino acids long. Germline CDR1 and CDR2: MGHDK and SYGVNS. Trimming removed 1 base from V and 7 bases from J, with 14 bases in between. This CDR3 is CASSECQGGDQPQHF. CDR3 in DNA: TGTGCCAGCAGTGAATGTCAAGGGGGGGACCAGCCCCAGCATTTT.

This chain joins TRBV19 and TRBJ2-1; D ambiguous. The germline CDR1 and CDR2 sequences are LNHDA and SQIVND (reference sequence). Trimming removed 3 bases at V and 5 bases at J, with 11 bases between. The CDR3 is made up of 14 amino acids. The CDR3 reads CASSILPPDNEQFF. The CDR3 DNA follows: TGTGCCAGTAGTATTCTCCCTCCCGACAATGAGCAGTTCTTC.

This chain uses TRBV28 with TRBJ1-1, with 7 positions matching TRBD1. CDR3 length equals 12 residues. V was clipped by 10 bases and J by 4 bases; unmatched bases: 6. Germline V lookup: CDR1 MDHEN, CDR2 SYDVKM. CDR3 in amino acids: CATMDRSTEAFF. The CDR3 DNA reads as TGTGCCACCATGGACAGGTCCACTGAAGCTTTCTTT.

The J gene is TRBJ1-2, the V gene TRBV5-1; 8 nucleotides match TRBD1. After removal of 5 bases from V and 5 bases from J, the junction contained 11 bases not matched to a gene. In germline, CDR1 is SGHRS, CDR2 YFSETQ. CDR3 size: 15 residues. The CDR3: CASRAGGGSRYGYTF. The CDR3 nucleotides read TGCGCCAGCAGGGCAGGGGGCGGCTCTCGGTATGGCTACACCTTC.

The rearrangement uses TRBV10-3 and TRBJ2-7, with a tentative D call TRBD2 (6 bases). The V gene lost 11 bases and the J gene lost 3 bases, with 20 bases spanning the gap. The germline V gene encodes CDR1 ENHRY and CDR2 SYGVKD. This CDR3 region has 14 residues. The CDR3 region has the DNA TGTGCCGGGAGTAATGGCGGGAACCTCTACGAGCAGTACTTC. Its protein product is CAGSNGGNLYEQYF.

The chain has TRBV6-1 and TRBJ1-3, with a possible D match to TRBD1 (5 bases). Trimming shortened V by 7 bases and J by 0 bases, and 10 bases separated the two germline ends. CDR1 MNHNS and CDR2 SASEGT come from the germline V gene. CDR3 size: 14 residues. The CDR3 DNA reads TGTGCCAGCACAGACAGATCCTCTGGAAACACCATATATTTT. As protein: CASTDRSSGNTIYF.

V gene TRBV30 combines with J gene TRBJ2-4; D call uncertain. Germline-derived CDR1 and CDR2 are GTSNPN and SVGIG (reference sequence). V was pared by 4 bases and J by 3 bases, with 7 bases between. This CDR3 is 12 amino acids long. The DNA for the CDR3 is TGTGCCTGGACAGTGGGCAAAAACATTCAGTACTTC. Protein sequence: CAWTVGKNIQYF.

The CDR3 coding sequence is TGTGCCAGCAGTTTGGCAGGGGTAAATGAAAAACTGTTTTTT. Its protein is CASSLAGVNEKLFF. J is TRBJ1-4 and V is TRBV28; weak D call: TRBD1 (6 bases). CDR1 is MDHEN and CDR2 is SYDVKM in the germline V gene. This CDR3 has 14 amino acids. V dropped 3 bases and J dropped 5 bases, with 10 bases sitting between them.

With regard to this clone: Possible read error: a much larger clone is one base away. The rearrangement links TRBV28 to TRBJ1-2; 9 bases align to TRBD1. This CDR3 contains 13 residues. V lost 6 bases to trimming and J lost 4 bases; unmatched junction nucleotides: 3. Germline V gene data show CDR1 as MDHEN and CDR2 as SYDVKM. CDR3 bases: TGTGCCAGCAGCCCGACAGGGGGCTATGGCTACACCTTC. This sequence encodes CASSPTGGYGYTF.

About this clone: An end of the junction does not agree with germline; a read error may underlie this. This chain connects TRBV29-1 to TRBJ1-2, with 9 bases identical to TRBD1. The CDR3 runs 14 residues. Germline CDR1 is SQVTM and CDR2 is ANQGSEA. CDR3 nucleotide sequence: TGCAGCGTGGAAGACAGGGGGACTAACTATGGCTACACCTTC. The encoded protein is CSVEDRGTNYGYTF.

The chain uses TRBV5-1 and TRBJ1-1, with 9 bases identical to TRBD1. Germline lookup yields CDR1 SGHRS and CDR2 YFSETQ. The CDR3 is 16 residues long. After removal of 0 bases from V and 2 bases from J, the junction contained 5 bases not matched to a gene. CDR3 amino acids: CASSLARQGGNTEAFF. CDR3 DNA: TGCGCCAGCAGCTTGGCGAGACAGGGGGGCAACACTGAAGCTTTCTTT.

CDR3 bases: TGTGCCAGCAGCTTAATTAGCGGGGAGTCCTACGAGCAGTACTTC. Its protein is CASSLISGESYEQYF. This sequence joins TRBV7-2 and TRBJ2-7, with 8 bases fitting TRBD2. The CDR3 is 15 residues long. J lost 1 base, V lost 2 bases, and 4 bases had no gene match. Per the germline V gene, CDR1 is SGHTA and CDR2 is FQGNSA.

This clone has only one observation. V is TRBV9 and J is TRBJ1-5, with TRBD1 as a possible D gene (6 bases). The CDR3 is 14 residues long. Germline CDR1 SGDLS, CDR2 YYNGEE. Trimming pared 8 bases from V and 0 bases from J, leaving 12 bases between. In DNA form, the CDR3 reads TGTGCCAGTGGGGGGGCAGCTAGCAATCAGCCCCAGCATTTT. Protein: CASGGAASNQPQHF. Drawing the rest from reference TRBV9 and TRBJ1-5, the complete variable domain is DSGVTQTPKHLITATGQRVTLRCSPRSGDLSVYWYQQSLDQGLQFLIQYYNGEERAKGNILERFSAQQFPDLHSELNLSSLELGDSALYFCASGGAASNQPQHFGDGTRLSIL.

J is TRBJ2-1 and V is TRBV28, with TRBD2 matching over 9 bases. V shed 9 bases and J 8 bases; nucleotides not matched to a gene: 11. The CDR3 has 14 amino acids. CDR1 is MDHEN and CDR2 is SYDVKM in the germline V gene. The CDR3 sequence is CASSLAGMVDEQFF. The DNA for the CDR3 is TGTGCCAGTAGCCTAGCGGGAATGGTCGATGAGCAGTTCTTC.

This clone was found once. The CDR3 DNA sequence: TGCGCCAGCAGCTCCAGCTACGAGCAGTACTTC. This encodes CASSSSYEQYF. The rearrangement links TRBV5-1 to TRBJ2-7; D gene unclear. The germline V gene has CDR1 SGHRS and CDR2 YFSETQ. V was cut by 3 bases and J by 3 bases, with 4 bases left in between. CDR3 length: 11 residues. Variable domain in full (rest from reference TRBV5-1 and TRBJ2-7): KAGVTQTPRYLIKTRGQQVTLSCSPISGHRSVSWYQQTPGQGLQFLFEYFSETQRNKGNFPGRFSGRQFSNSRSEMNVSTLELGDSALYLCASSSSYEQYFGPGTRLTVT.

The chain is built from TRBV6-5 and TRBJ1-1; 7 bases are a match to TRBD1. CDR3 length: 12 amino acids. The V segment lost 7 bases and the J segment 9 bases; nucleotides outside the gene matches: 8. CDR1 is MNHEY, CDR2 SVGAGI, per germline. The CDR3 bases are TGTGCCAGCAAATACCAGGGGGAGAAAGCTTTCTTT. Encoded protein: CASKYQGEKAFF.

This clone was seen only once. The rearrangement uses TRBV10-3 and TRBJ2-5; D is unclear. V gave up 4 bases and J gave up 4 bases, with 7 bases separating them. CDR1 is ENHRY, CDR2 SYGVKD, per germline. The CDR3 is made up of 12 amino acids. The CDR3 DNA is TGTGCCATCAGTGGGGATGGAGAGACCCAGTACTTC. Its protein is CAISGDGETQYF.

V usage is TRBV27 and J usage is TRBJ2-7; D call uncertain. The V gene's germline CDR1 is MNHEY and CDR2 SMNVEV (reference sequence). The CDR3 is 14 amino acids. V was shortened by 0 bases and J by 1 base, with 7 bases between the two germline ends. The CDR3 bases are TGTGCCAGCAGTTTATCGACATCATCCTACGAGCAGTACTTC. It translates to CASSLSTSSYEQYF.

The J gene is TRBJ1-2, the V gene TRBV7-9, with no clear D. The CDR3 is made up of 12 amino acids. Trimming stripped 1 base from V and 5 bases from J, with 5 bases between. Germline V gene data show CDR1 as SEHNR and CDR2 as FQNEAQ (reference sequence). CDR3 sequence: CASSLVAYGYTF. DNA of the CDR3: TGTGCCAGCAGCTTAGTCGCATATGGCTACACCTTC.

The chain couples TRBV28 to TRBJ2-5; possibly TRBD2 for D (6 bases). The better agreement between TRBJ2-7 and the DNA end casts doubt on the J call. This CDR3 spans 15 amino acids. Germline CDR1 reads MDHEN; CDR2 reads SYDVKM. CDR3 sequence (DNA): TGTGCCAGCGAAGGGAATTGGGACTTTACATACGAGCAGTACTTC. Its protein product is CASEGNWDFTYEQYF.

The chain carries TRBV5-5 and TRBJ2-5; D tentatively reads TRBD1 or TRBD2 (5 bases each). The germline V gene has CDR1 SGHKS and CDR2 YYEKEE (reference sequence). Trimming left V 4 bases short and J 8 bases short, with 12 bases between. The CDR3 is 12 residues long. CDR3 sequence (DNA): TGTGCCAGCAGCCTCGACCGGGACACCCAGTACTTC. Amino acids: CASSLDRDTQYF.

V is TRBV10-3 and J is TRBJ1-1, with D unresolved. The CDR3 length is 12 residues. Germline assignment: CDR1 ENHRY and CDR2 SYGVKD. V lost 6 bases, J lost 1 base, and 6 bases lay in between. The CDR3 is CAIRVTNTEAFF. The CDR3 DNA reads TGTGCCATCAGGGTCACGAACACTGAAGCTTTCTTT.

The V call is TRBV28, the J call TRBJ2-2; 7 bases match TRBD2. The CDR3 has 16 residues. With 0 bases clipped from V and 6 bases from J, the junction kept 7 bases outside the gene matches. The germline V gene has CDR1 MDHEN and CDR2 SYDVKM. The CDR3 region has the DNA TGTGCCAGCAGTTTATGGGGGGAGGGCCTTTCCGGGGAGCTGTTTTTT. It codes for CASSLWGEGLSGELFF.

J is TRBJ2-1 and V is TRBV7-2; D is unresolved. The CDR3 runs to 13 residues. The ends were cut back, 0 bases at V and 8 bases at J, with 8 bases in the middle. Germline loops: CDR1 SGHTA, CDR2 FQGNSA. CDR3 residues: CASSLALLDEQFF. DNA for the CDR3: TGTGCCAGCAGCTTAGCGCTACTGGATGAGCAGTTCTTC.

This clone occurred a few times. The chain employs TRBV29-1 and TRBJ1-3, with 7 nucleotides matching TRBD1. J lost 4 bases, V lost 1 base, and 4 bases had no gene match. Germline lookup yields CDR1 SQVTM and CDR2 ANQGSEA. The CDR3 runs to 14 residues. As DNA, the CDR3 is TGCAGCGTTGAAGGCAGGGGGGCAGGAAACACCATATATTTT. Translation gives CSVEGRGAGNTIYF.

The J gene is TRBJ2-7, the V gene TRBV11-2, with 9 bases lining up with TRBD2. Trimming took 5 bases from V and 3 from J; bases not matched to a gene: 5. In germline, CDR1 is SGHAT, CDR2 FQNNGV. This CDR3 has 14 residues. In DNA form, the CDR3 reads TGTGCCAGCAGCCCGGGACTAGCCCTCTACGAGCAGTACTTC. Its translation: CASSPGLALYEQYF.

The chain couples TRBV11-2 to TRBJ1-2, with TRBD1 matching 8 bases. Germline V gene lookup returns CDR1 SGHAT and CDR2 FQNNGV. The trim removed 5 bases at V and 6 bases at J, leaving 5 bases unmatched. The CDR3 spans 13 residues. The CDR3 region has the DNA TGTGCCAGCAGCAAAAACAGGGGGGATGGCTACACCTTC. Translation gives CASSKNRGDGYTF.

The CDR3 protein is CASSLNYEQYF. The CDR3 region has the DNA TGTGCCAGCAGTCTCAACTACGAGCAGTACTTC. V and J are TRBV6-5 and TRBJ2-7; no firm D call. Germline CDR1 reads MNHEY; CDR2 reads SVGAGI. V was cut by 5 bases and J by 3 bases, with 5 bases left in between. This CDR3 region has 11 residues.